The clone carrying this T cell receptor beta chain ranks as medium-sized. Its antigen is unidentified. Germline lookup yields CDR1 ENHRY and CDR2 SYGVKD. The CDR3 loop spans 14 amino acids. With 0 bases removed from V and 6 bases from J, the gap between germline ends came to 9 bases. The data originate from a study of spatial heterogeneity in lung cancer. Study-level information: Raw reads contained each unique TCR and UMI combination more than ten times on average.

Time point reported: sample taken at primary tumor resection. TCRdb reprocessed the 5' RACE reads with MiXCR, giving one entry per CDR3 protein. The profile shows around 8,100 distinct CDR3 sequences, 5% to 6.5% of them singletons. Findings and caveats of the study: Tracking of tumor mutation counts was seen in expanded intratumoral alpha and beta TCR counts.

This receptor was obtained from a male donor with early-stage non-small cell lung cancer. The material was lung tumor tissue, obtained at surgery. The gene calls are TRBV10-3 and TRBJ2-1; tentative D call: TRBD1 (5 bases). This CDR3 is CAISESLQVNEQFF. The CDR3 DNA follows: TGTGCCATCAGTGAGTCGCTACAGGTCAATGAGCAGTTCTTC.